This T cell receptor beta chain was captured by sequencing in a study of blood T cell repertoires in COVID-19. As for the study in general: Acute and convalescent COVID-19 specimens originated in the United States, Italy and Spain.

Participants came from fewer than 25 US areas, aged about 18 to 95 years. Either two negative PCRs, clearance, or symptom resolution qualified Cohort 3 donors as recovered. There are 11 residues in the CDR3. Trimming left V 8 bases short and J 6 bases short, with 10 bases between. Germline V gene data show CDR1 as MNHEY and CDR2 as SMNVEV (reference sequence). Authors' analysis steps: The assay estimated nucleated cells by amplifying reference gene primers. Repertoires were generated with immunoSEQ multiplex PCR, while TCRdb's copy carries only in-frame clones and drops some. The V and J calls and clone size come from that table; D and trimming were worked out from the DNA. The profile shows 390,000 or so clones, 83% of them singletons.

The TCR originated in a woman in her forties or fifties who had recovered from COVID-19. V gene TRBV27 combines with J gene TRBJ1-2, with D unresolved. Sequencing used PBMCs or T cells enriched from blood (not recorded which). As DNA, the CDR3 is TGTGCCAGCCGGGGTATCGATGGCTACACCTTC. Its protein product is CASRGIDGYTF.